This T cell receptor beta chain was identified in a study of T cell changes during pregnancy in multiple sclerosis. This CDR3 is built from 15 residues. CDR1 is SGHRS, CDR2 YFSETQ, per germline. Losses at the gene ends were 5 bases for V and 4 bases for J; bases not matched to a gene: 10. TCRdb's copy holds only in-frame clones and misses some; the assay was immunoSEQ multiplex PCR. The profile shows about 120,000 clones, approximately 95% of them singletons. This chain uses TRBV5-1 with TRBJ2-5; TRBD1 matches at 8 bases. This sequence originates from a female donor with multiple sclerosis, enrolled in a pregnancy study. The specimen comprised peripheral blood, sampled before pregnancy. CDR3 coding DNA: TGCGCCAGCAGTCTCGGACAGGGCCTGGGAGAGACCCAGTACTTC. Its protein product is CASSLGQGLGETQYF.